This TCR beta chain stems from a study of neurological immune-mediated disorders. Ten or more counts support this clonotype. TCRdb passed the 5' RACE reads through MiXCR, listing each CDR3 protein once. The table lists some 77,000 distinct CDR3 sequences, roughly 10% of them singletons. The CDR3 is made up of 13 amino acids. Germline CDR1 reads SQVTM; CDR2 reads ANQGSEA. V lost 7 bases and J 1 base, leaving 13 bases between the germline ends. Sequences were obtained from PBMCs. The chain links TRBV29-1 to TRBJ1-1, with D tentatively TRBD1 (6 bases). The sequence was collected from a man over 45 in good health. The chain's CDR3 is CSAYQGRNTEAFF. The CDR3, as DNA: TGCAGCGCTTACCAGGGGAGGAACACTGAAGCTTTCTTT.